Reported below is one T cell receptor (beta chain). No cognate antigen has been identified for it. One base away there is no much larger clone; base qualities are not given. TCRbeta CDR3 regions were amplified from genomic DNA by means of the immunoSEQ Assay, a bias-controlled multiplex PCR. On the authors' methods: The number of nucleated cells in each sample was estimated from the amplification of reference gene primers within the assay. To quantify the absolute abundance of each unique TCRbeta CDR3 rearrangement, sequence reads were collapsed and filtered. For each sample, productive Simpson clonality was calculated as the square root of Simpson's diversity index across productive rearrangements. TCRdb limited this immuneACCESS table to in-frame rearrangements with V and J called. A share of clones is missing; checked studies link under half to unresolved V genes, and the rest is unexplained. V, J and clone size derive from that table, while D and trimming were established from the DNA sequence. In this sample the table shows roughly 190,000 clones, about 85% of which occur a single time. The ten biggest clones cover under 25% of the sample.

These data come from a study of blood T cell repertoires in COVID-19 (dated by TCRdb to the early 2020s). With regard to the full study: Samples from collaborators originated in the United States, Italy and Spain and spanned both the acute and convalescent phases of COVID-19. The prospective study material was composed of cDNA or gDNA derived from T cells, B-cell-depleted T cells, or PBMCs. Deeply sampled blood TCRbeta repertoires from subjects exposed to, actively infected with, or recovered from COVID-19 were included in the dataset. The repertoires were released in a freely available public database intended as a resource for research on the immune response to SARS-CoV-2. Samples were obtained from the ongoing ImmuneRACE study (first 160 participants) and from approximately 1,200 subjects provided by 6 global collaborators. Nearly every sample came with metadata listing a de-identified subject ID, COVID-19 status, age in years and sex. Where HLA class I and class II types were available, the types were taken from metadata supplied by the sample provider, not from assay-based typing. Findings and caveats that apply to the study as a whole: The amount of clinical and demographic metadata varied by source and participant and was provided uncurated.

Each collaborating institution followed its own protocols to collect whole blood in K2EDTA tubes. For TCRbeta analysis, collaborator samples were shipped as frozen whole blood, as isolated PBMCs, or as DNA extracted from either sample type. V loses 6 bases of germline sequence and J loses 4 bases, and the interval between the two ends is 13 bases. The germline V gene (reference sequence) provides CDR1 MNHNY and CDR2 SVGAGI. The CDR3, from cysteine to phenylalanine, totals 14 residues. CDR3 DNA is the only sequence kept; it has 42 bases, read in frame from the first base. Recombination joined TRBV6-6 with TRBJ1-5; no confident D gene assignment can be made. The sequence was obtained from a man aged 55-75 years with active or convalescent COVID-19. The sequencing input was peripheral blood. The sequenced DNA is TGTGCCAGCAGCGCCGCGCGACTGAATCAGCCCCAGCATTTT. This yields the protein CASSAARLNQPQHF.